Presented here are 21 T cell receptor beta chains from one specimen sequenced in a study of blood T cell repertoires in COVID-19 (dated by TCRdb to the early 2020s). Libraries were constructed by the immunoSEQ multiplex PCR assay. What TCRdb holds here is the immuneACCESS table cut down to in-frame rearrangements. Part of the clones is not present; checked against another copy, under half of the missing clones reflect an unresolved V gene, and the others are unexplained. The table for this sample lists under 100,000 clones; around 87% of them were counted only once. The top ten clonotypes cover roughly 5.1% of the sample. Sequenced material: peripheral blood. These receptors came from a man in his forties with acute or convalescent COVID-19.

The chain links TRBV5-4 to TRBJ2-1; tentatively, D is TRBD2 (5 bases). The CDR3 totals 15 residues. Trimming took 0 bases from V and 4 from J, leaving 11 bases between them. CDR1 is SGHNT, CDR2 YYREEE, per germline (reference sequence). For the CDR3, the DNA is TGTGCCAGCAGCTTGGAAGCTAGCAGATACAATGAGCAGTTCTTC. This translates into CASSLEASRYNEQFF.

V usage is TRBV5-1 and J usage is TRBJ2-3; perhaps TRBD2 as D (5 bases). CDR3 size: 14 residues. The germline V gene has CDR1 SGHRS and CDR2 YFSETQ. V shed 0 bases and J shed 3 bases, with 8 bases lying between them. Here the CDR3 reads CASSLDPGTDTQYF. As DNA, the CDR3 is TGCGCCAGCAGCTTGGACCCGGGGACAGATACGCAGTATTTT.

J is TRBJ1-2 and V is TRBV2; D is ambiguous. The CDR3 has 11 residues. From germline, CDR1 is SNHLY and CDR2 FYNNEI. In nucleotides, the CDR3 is TGTGTATCTGGCCCCAACTATGGCTACACCTTC. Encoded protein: CVSGPNYGYTF.

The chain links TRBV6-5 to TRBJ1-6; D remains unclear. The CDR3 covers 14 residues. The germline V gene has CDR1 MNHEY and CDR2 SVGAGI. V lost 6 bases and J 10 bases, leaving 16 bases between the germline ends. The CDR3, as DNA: TGTGCCAGCAGCCCGGGCAACGGGAGGTCACCCCTCCACTTT. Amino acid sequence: CASSPGNGRSPLHF.

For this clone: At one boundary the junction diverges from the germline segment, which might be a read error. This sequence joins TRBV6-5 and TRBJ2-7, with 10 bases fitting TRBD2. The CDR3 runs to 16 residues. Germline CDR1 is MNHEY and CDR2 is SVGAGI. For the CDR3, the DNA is TGTGCCAGCAGCTACTTGACTAGCGGGCGTCCCTACGAGCAGTACTTC. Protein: CASSYLTSGRPYEQYF.

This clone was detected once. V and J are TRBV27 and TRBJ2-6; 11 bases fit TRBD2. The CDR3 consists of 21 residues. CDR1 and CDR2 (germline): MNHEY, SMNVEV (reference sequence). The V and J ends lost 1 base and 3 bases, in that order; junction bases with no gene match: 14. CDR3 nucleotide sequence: TGTGCCAGCAGTTTATTCTTCCGACTAGCGGGGCCTCAAGGTGGGGCCAACGTCCTGACTTTC. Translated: CASSLFFRLAGPQGGANVLTF.

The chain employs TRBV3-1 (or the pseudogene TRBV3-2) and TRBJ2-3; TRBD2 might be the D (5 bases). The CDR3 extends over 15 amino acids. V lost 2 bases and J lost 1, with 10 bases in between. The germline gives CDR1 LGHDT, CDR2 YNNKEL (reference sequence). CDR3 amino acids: CASSQRKAGTDTQYF. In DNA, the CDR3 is TGTGCCAGCAGCCAACGAAAAGCGGGCACAGATACGCAGTATTTT.

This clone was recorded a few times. Written as DNA, the CDR3 is TGTGCCTGGAGTGTACCTGACCGGGAGAATTACGAGCAGTACTTC. Translation: CAWSVPDRENYEQYF. This chain uses TRBV30 with TRBJ2-7; perhaps TRBD2 as D (6 bases). Germline values: CDR1 GTSNPN, CDR2 SVGIG (reference sequence). This CDR3 is 15 amino acids long. V lost 0 bases to trimming and J lost 4 bases, with 16 bases between them.

CDR3 nucleotides: TGCGCCAGCAGCCACGCGGACAGGGGCAATGAGCAGTTCTTC. Translating it yields CASSHADRGNEQFF. The V call is TRBV4-3, the J call TRBJ2-1; 9 nucleotides agree with TRBD1. The V segment lost 3 bases and the J segment 6 bases; nucleotides outside the gene matches: 3. Per the germline V gene, CDR1 is LGHNA and CDR2 is YSLEER. The CDR3 consists of 14 residues.

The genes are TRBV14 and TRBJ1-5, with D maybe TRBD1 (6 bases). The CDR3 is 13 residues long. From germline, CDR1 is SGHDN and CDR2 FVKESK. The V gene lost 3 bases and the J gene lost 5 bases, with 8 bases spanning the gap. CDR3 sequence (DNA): TGTGCCAGCAGCCAGGGGGCTGATCAGCCCCAGCATTTT. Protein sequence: CASSQGADQPQHF.

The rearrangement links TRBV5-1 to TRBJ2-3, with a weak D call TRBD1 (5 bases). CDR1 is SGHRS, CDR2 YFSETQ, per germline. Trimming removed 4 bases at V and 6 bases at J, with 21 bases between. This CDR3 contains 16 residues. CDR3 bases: TGCGCCAGCAGCAGACGAACAGGTCAAGTTGGGGATACGCAGTATTTT. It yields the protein CASSRRTGQVGDTQYF.

CDR3 coding DNA: TGTGCCAGCAGTTCACAGGTACATCATGATGGCTACACCTTC. Amino acid sequence: CASSSQVHHDGYTF. The rearrangement links TRBV28 to TRBJ1-2, with D perhaps matching TRBD1 (5 bases). CDR3 size: 14 residues. V was pared by 4 bases and J by 6 bases, with 15 bases between. Germline assignment: CDR1 MDHEN and CDR2 SYDVKM.

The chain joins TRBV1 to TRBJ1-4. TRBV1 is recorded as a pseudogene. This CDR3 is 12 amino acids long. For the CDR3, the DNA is TGCACCAGCAGCCCCCTTGCGGGGGTGGGGGGTTTT. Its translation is CTSSPLAGVGGF.

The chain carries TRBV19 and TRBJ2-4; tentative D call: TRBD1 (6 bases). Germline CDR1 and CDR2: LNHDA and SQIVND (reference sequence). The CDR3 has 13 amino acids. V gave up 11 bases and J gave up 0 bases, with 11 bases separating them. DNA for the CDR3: TGTGCCTCCCGAGGGGGAGCCAAAAACATTCAGTACTTC. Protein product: CASRGGAKNIQYF.

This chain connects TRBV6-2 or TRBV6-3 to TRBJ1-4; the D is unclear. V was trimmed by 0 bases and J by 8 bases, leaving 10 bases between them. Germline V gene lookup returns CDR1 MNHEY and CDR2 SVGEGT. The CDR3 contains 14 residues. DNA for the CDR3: TGTGCCAGCAGTTACTCACGACCGGGGGAAAAACTGTTTTTT. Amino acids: CASSYSRPGEKLFF.

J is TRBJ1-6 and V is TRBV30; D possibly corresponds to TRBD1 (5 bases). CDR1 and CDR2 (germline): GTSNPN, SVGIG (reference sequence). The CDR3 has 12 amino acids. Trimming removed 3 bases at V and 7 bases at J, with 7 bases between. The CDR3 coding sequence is TGTGCCTGGAGGACAGAAAATTCACCCCTCCACTTT. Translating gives CAWRTENSPLHF.

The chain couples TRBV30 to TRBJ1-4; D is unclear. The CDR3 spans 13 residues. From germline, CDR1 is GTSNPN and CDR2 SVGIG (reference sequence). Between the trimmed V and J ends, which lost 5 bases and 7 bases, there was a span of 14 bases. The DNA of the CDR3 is TGTGCCTGGGCCCAAGCGGGGAGTGAAAAACTGTTTTTT. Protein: CAWAQAGSEKLFF.

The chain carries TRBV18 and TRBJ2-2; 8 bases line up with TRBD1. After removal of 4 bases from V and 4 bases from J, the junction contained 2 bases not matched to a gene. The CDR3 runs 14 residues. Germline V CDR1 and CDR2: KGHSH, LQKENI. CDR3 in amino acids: CASSQDRATGELFF. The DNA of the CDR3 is TGTGCCAGCTCACAGGACAGGGCCACCGGGGAGCTGTTTTTT.

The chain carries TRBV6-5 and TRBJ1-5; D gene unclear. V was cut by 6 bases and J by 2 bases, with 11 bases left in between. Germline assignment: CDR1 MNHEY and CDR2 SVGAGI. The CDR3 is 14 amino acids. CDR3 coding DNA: TGTGCCAGCAGGATGCGGGTCGGCAATCAGCCCCAGCATTTT. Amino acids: CASRMRVGNQPQHF.

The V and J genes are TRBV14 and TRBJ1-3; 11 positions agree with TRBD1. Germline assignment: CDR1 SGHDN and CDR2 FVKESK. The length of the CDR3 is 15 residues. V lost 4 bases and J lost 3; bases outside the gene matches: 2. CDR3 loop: CASSRTGGDGNTIYF. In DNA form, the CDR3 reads TGTGCCAGCAGCCGGACAGGGGGCGATGGAAACACCATATATTTT.

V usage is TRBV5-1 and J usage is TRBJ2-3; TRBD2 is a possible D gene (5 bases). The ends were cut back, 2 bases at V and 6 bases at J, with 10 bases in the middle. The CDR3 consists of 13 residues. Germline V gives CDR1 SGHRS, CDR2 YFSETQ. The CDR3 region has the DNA TGCGCCAGCAGCTTAGAGGGTCGGGATACGCAGTATTTT. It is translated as CASSLEGRDTQYF.